This entry features one TCR beta chain sequence. The method was immunoSEQ multiplex PCR; TCRdb's version includes in-frame clones alone and lacks a portion of them. The data hold about 300,000 clones, with 76% observed a single time. The CDR3 totals 18 residues. Germline V lookup: CDR1 SGHTA, CDR2 FQGTGA. Germline trimming cut 1 base from V and 0 bases from J; bases unmatched to any gene: 5. This entry is derived from a study of cytotoxic CD8 clonotypes in ibrutinib-treated CLL. Material: PBMCs, obtained at disease progression, from a patient treated with ibrutinib. The chain couples TRBV7-3 to TRBJ2-2, with TRBD1 matching 10 bases. This clonotype was sampled from a human donor with chronic lymphocytic leukemia. In nucleotides, the CDR3 is TGTGCCAGCAGCTTAAAGGGAGGACAGGGGGCGAACACCGGGGAGCTGTTTTTT. This encodes CASSLKGGQGANTGELFF.